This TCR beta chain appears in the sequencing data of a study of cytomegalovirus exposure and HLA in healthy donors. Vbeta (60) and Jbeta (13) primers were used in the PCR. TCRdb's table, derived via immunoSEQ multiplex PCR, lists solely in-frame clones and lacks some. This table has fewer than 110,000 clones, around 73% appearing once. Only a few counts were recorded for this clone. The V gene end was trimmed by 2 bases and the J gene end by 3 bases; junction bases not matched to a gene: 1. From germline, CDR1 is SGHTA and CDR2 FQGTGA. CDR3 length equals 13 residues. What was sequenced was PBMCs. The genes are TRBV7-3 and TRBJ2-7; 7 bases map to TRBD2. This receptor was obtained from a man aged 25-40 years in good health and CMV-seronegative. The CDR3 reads CASSLWGGYEQYF. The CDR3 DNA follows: TGTGCCAGCAGCTTATGGGGGGGCTACGAGCAGTACTTC.